This T cell receptor beta chain was obtained from a study of blood T cell repertoires in COVID-19. About the study: Samples came from the United States, Italy and Spain, spanning acute and convalescent COVID-19. Nucleic acid was either cDNA or gDNA, and it came from T cells, B-cell-depleted T cells, or PBMCs.

In this sample, this clone turned up a few times. V was clipped by 5 bases and J by 6 bases; unmatched bases: 6. Germline CDR1 and CDR2: SQVTM and ANQGSEA. CDR3 length: 13 residues. The repertoire was sequenced with immunoSEQ multiplex PCR; TCRdb's copy has only in-frame clones and lacks some. The profile shows under 100,000 clones, more than 75% of them singletons. The source of this sequence is a human donor in a cohort sampled during active COVID-19. The chain links TRBV29-1 to TRBJ1-5, with 8 nucleotides matching TRBD1. Material: peripheral blood. CDR3 loop: CSVLGQGGQPQHF. The CDR3 coding sequence is TGCAGCGTTCTCGGACAGGGCGGTCAGCCCCAGCATTTT. The full variable domain, in which reference TRBV29-1 and TRBJ1-5 provide the parts outside the CDR3, is SAVISQKPSRDICQRGTSLTIQCQVDSQVTMMFWYRQQPGQSLTLIATANQGSEATYESGFVIDKFPISRPNLTFSTLTVSNMSPEDSSIYLCSVLGQGGQPQHFGDGTRLSIL.